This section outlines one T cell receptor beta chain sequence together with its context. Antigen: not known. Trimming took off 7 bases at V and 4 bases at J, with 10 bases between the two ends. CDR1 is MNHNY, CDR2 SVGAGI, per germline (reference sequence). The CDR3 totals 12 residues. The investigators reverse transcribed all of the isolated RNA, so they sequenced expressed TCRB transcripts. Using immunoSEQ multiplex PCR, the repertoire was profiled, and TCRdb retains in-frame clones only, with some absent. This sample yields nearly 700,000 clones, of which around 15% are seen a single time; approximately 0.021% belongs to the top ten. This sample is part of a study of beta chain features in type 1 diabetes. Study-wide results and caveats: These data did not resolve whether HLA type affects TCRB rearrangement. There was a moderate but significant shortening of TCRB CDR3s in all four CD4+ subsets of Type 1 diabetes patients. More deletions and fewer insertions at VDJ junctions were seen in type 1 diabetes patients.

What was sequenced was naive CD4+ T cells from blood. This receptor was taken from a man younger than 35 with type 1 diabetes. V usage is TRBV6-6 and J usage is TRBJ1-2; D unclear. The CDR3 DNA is TGTGCCAGCAAAACGGGGATCTATGGCTACACCTTC. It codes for CASKTGIYGYTF.